This TCR beta chain was observed in a study of T-cell reconstitution after alpha-beta-depleted transplantation in children. Regarding the study as a whole: Reportedly, roughly two months post-transplant, alpha-beta T cells arose from several hundred expanded graft clones. Counts and diversity of T cells one year after transplant came mostly from newly produced T cells.

It was with unique molecular identifiers that the TCRbeta library was prepared. A single record per CDR3 protein comes from TCRdb applying MiXCR to the PCR reads. The sample contains about 980,000 distinct CDR3 sequences, roughly 29% of which appear only once. CDR3 size: 14 residues. V lost 4 bases, J lost 5 bases, and 15 bases lay in between. CDR1 and CDR2 (germline): SGHDT, YYEEEE. To note about this clonotype: Antigen unknown.

This receptor was identified in a boy in the first two years of life who had a stem cell transplant for SCID, so the T cells may come from the graft donor. The chain recombines TRBV5-6 with TRBJ1-1, with D possibly being TRBD1 (6 bases). The sample here was PBMCs, mostly from graft donor cells, taken 360 days after TCRalphabeta/CD19-depleted stem cell transplant. CDR3 amino acids: CASSRGGSPTEAFF. CDR3 sequence (DNA): TGTGCCAGCAGCCGGGGGGGCAGCCCGACTGAAGCTTTCTTT.